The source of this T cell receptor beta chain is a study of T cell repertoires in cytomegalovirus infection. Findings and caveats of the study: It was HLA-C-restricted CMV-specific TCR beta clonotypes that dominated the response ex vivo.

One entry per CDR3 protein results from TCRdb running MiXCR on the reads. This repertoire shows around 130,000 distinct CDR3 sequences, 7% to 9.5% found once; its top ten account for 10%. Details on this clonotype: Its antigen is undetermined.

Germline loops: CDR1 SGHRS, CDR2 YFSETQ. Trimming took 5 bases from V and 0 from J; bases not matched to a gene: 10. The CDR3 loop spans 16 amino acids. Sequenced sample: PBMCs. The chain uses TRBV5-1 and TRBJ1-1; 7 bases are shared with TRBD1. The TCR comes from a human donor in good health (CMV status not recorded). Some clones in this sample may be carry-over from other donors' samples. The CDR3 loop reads CASRGQGVGMNTEAFF. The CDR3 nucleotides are TGCGCCAGCAGAGGGCAGGGGGTCGGTATGAACACTGAAGCTTTCTTT.